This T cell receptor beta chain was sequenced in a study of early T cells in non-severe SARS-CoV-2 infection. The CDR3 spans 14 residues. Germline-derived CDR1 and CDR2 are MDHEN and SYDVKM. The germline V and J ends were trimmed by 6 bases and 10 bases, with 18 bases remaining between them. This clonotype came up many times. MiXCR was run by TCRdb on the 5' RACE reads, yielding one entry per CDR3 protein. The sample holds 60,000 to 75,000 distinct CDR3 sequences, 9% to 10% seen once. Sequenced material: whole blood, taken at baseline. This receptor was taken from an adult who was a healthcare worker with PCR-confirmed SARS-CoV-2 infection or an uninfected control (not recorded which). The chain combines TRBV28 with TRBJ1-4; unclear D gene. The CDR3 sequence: CASRASKIWGKLFF. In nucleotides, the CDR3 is TGTGCCAGCAGAGCGTCCAAAATTTGGGGAAAACTGTTTTTT.